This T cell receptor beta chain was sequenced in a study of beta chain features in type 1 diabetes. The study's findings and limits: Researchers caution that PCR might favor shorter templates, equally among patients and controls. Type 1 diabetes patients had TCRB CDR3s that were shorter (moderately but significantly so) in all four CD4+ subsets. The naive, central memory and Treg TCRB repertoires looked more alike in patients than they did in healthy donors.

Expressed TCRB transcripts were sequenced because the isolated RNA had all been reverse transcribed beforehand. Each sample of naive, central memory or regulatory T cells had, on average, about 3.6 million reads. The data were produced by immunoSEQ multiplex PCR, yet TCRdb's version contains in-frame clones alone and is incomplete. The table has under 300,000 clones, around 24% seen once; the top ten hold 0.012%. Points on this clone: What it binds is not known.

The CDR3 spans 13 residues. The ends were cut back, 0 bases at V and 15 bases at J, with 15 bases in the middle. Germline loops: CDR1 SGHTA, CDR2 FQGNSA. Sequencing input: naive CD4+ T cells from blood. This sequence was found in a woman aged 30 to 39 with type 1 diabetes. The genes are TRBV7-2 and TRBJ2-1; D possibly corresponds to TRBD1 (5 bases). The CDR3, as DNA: TGTGCCAGCAGCTTAGCAGCCACAGGCAAGTGGTTCTTC. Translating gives CASSLAATGKWFF.